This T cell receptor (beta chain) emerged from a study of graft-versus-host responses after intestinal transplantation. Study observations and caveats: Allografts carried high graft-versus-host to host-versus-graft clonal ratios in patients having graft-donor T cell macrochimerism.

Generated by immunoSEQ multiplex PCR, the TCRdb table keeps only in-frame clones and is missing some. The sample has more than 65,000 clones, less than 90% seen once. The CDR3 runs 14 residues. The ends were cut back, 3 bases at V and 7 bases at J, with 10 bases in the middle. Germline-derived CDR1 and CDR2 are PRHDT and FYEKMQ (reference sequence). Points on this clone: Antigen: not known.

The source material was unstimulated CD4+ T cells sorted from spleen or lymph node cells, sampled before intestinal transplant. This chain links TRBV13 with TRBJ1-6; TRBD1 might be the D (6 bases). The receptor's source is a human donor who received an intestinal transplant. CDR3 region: CASSFQGLNSPLHF. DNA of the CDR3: TGTGCCAGCAGCTTCCAGGGGCTAAATTCACCCCTCCACTTT.